The source of this T cell receptor beta chain is a study of cytomegalovirus exposure and HLA in healthy donors. It was with 60 Vbeta and 13 Jbeta primers that the PCR ran. Here immunoSEQ multiplex PCR was the method, and the copy in TCRdb shows in-frame clones only, minus some. The top ten hold 2% to 2.5% of the sample, which has roughly 150,000 clones, approximately 80% seen once. The CDR3 is 20 amino acids. The V gene's germline CDR1 is MNHNS and CDR2 SASEGT. The ends lost 4 bases at V and 0 bases at J; junction bases unmatched: 11. Worth noting for this clone: Its antigen is still unknown.

Study-wide results and limits: Usually a TCR sequence was rare, but some public TCRs were found in many donors.

The sequencing sample was made of PBMCs. The gene calls are TRBV6-1 and TRBJ2-1, with 14 bases aligning to TRBD2. The TCR comes from a man under 40 in good health and CMV-seronegative. In DNA form, the CDR3 reads TGTGCCAGCAGTGGCCCCGGGACTAGCGGGAGCTACATCTCCTACAATGAGCAGTTCTTC. This gives the protein CASSGPGTSGSYISYNEQFF.